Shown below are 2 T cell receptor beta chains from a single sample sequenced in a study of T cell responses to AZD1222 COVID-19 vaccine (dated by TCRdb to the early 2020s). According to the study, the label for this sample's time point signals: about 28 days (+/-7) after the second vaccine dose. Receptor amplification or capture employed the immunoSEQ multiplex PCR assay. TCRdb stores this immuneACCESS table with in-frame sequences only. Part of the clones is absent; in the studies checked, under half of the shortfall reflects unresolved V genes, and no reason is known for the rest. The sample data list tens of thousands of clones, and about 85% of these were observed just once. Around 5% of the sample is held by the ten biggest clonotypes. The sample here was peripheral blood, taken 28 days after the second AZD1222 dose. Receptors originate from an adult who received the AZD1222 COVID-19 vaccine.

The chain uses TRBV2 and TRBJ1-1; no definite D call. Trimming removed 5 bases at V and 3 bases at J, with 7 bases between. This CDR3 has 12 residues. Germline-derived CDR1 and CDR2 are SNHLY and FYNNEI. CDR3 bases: TGTGCCAGCAGTTTCGCGGACACTGAAGCTTTCTTT. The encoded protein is CASSFADTEAFF. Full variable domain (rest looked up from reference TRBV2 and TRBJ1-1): EPEVTQTPSHQVTQMGQEVILRCVPISNHLYFYWYRQILGQKVEFLVSFYNNEISEKSEIFDDQFSVERPDGSNFTLKIRSTKLEDSAMYFCASSFADTEAFFGQGTRLTVV.

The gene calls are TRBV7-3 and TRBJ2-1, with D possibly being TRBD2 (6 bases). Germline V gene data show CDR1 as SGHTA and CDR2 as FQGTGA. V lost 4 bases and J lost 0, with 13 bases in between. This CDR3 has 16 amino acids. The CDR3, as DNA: TGTGCCAGCAGCTCCCAGGGACTGAGCTCCTACAATGAGCAGTTCTTC. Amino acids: CASSSQGLSSYNEQFF.